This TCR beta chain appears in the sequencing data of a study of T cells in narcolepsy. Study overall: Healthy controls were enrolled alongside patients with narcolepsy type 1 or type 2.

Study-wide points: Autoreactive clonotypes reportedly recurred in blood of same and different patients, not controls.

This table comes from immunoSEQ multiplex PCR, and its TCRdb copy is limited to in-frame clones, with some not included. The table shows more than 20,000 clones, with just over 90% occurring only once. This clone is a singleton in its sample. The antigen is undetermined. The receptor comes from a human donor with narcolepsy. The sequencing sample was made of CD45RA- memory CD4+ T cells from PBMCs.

CDR3 sequence reads: CASSPDRSDQPQHF. The DNA of the CDR3 is TGTGCCAGCAGCCCGGACAGGTCGGATCAGCCCCAGCATTTT. The V gene is TRBV11-2, the J gene TRBJ1-5, with 7 positions matching TRBD1. Germline-derived CDR1 and CDR2 are SGHAT and FQNNGV. The trim removed 5 bases at V and 5 bases at J, leaving 6 bases unmatched. The CDR3 contains 14 residues.